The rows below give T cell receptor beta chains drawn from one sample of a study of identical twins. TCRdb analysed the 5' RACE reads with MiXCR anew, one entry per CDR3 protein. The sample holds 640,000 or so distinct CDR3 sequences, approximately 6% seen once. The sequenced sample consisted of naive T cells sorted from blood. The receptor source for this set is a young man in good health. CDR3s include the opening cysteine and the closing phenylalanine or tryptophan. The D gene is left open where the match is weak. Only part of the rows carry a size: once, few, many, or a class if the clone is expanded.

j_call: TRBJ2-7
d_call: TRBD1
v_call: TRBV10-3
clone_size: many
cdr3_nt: TGTGCCATCGGCTCACAGGGGGAATCCTACGAGCAGTACTTC
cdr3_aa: CAIGSQGESYEQYF

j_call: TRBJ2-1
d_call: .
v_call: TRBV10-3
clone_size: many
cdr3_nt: TGTGCCATCAGTGGTCTAGCGCATGAGCAGTTCTTC
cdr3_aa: CAISGLAHEQFF

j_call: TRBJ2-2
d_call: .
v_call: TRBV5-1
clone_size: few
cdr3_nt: TGCGCCAGCAGCACCAGGCCAGGGGAAACCGGGGAGCTGTTTTTT
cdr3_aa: CASSTRPGETGELFF

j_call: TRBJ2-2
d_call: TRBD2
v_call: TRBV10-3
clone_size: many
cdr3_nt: TGTGCCATCAGAGTTAGCGGGAGCCCGAACACCGGGGAGCTGTTTTTT
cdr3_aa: CAIRVSGSPNTGELFF

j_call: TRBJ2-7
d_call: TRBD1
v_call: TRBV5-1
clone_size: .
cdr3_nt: TGCGCCAGCAGCCATCCGGACAGGGGGGCTATCTACGAGCAGTACTTC
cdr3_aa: CASSHPDRGAIYEQYF

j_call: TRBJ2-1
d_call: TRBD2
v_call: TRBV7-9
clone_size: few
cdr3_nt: TGTGCCAGCAGCCTTCCGGGACTAGCGGGATTCAATGAGCAGTTCTTC
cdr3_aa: CASSLPGLAGFNEQFF

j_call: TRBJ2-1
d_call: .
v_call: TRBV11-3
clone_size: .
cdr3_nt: TGTGCCAGCAGCTTAGTAGTTTCAACTGGAAATGAGCAGTTCTTC
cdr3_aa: CASSLVVSTGNEQFF

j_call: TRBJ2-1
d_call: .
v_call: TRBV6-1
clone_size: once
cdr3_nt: TGTGCCAGCAGCTCCGACTGGATGATGACTTACAATGAGCAGTTCTTC
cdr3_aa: CASSSDWMMTYNEQFF

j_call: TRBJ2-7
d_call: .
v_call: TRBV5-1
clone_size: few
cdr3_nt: TGCGCCAGCAGCTTGAGGGTAGCCCCCTCCTACGAGCAGTACTTC
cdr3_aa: CASSLRVAPSYEQYF

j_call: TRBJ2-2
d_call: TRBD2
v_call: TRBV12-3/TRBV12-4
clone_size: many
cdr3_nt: TGTGCCAGCAGTCGGAAAACTAGCGGGATATACACCGGGGAGCTGTTTTTT
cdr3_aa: CASSRKTSGIYTGELFF

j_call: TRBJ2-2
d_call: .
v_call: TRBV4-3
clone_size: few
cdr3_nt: TGCGCCAGCAGCCAAGGGGGGGTCCAGGGTTCCACCGGGGAGCTGTTTTTT
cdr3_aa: CASSQGGVQGSTGELFF